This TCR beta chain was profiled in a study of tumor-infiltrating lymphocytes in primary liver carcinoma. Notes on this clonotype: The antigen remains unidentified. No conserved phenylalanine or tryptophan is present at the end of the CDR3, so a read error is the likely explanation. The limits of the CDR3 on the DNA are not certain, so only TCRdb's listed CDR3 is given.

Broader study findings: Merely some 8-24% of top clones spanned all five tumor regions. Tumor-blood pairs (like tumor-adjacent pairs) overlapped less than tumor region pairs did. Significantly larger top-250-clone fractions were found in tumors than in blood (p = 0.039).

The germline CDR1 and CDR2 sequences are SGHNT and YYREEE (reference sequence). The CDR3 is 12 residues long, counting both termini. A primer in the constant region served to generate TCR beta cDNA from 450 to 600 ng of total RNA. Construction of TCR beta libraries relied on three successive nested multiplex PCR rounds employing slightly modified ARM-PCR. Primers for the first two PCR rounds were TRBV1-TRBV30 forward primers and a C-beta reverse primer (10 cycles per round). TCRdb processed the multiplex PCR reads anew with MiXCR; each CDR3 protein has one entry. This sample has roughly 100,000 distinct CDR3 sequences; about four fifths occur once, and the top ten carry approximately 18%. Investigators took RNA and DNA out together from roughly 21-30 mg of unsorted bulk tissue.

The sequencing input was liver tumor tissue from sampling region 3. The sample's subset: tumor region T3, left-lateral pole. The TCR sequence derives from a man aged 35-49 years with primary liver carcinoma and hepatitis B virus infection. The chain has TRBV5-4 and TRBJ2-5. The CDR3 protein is CASSLDKAVKYL.